This T cell receptor (beta chain) was sequenced during a study of OX40 agonist ivuxolimab in advanced cancers. Study information: Intravenous ivuxolimab was administered to patients every 2 weeks at 0.01 to 10 mg/kg. Study outcomes and limitations: Clonal expansion was seen in CD4+ and CD8+ blood T cells by week 6 at 0.1 to 3.0 mg/kg.

The repertoire was sequenced with immunoSEQ multiplex PCR; TCRdb's copy has only in-frame clones and lacks some. The sample gives tens of thousands of clones, about 91% of which show up once; 2% to 3% is in the top ten. Germline CDR1 is LGHNA and CDR2 is YNFKEQ. V was cut by 0 bases and J by 7 bases, with 12 bases left in between. This CDR3 has 15 residues. Points on this clone: Its antigen is unidentified.

The chain links TRBV4-2 to TRBJ2-2; D not certain. This clonotype originated in an adult with an advanced solid tumor such as melanoma, head and neck, liver or kidney cancer. The sample consisted of CD4+ or CD8+ T cells sorted from blood, taken in a trial of the OX40 agonist ivuxolimab. The CDR3 bases are TGTGCCAGCAGCCAAGAGAGTAGCTTCAGCGGGGAGCTGTTTTTT. It specifies CASSQESSFSGELFF.